The 20 T cell receptor beta chains below were found in one sample sequenced in a study of shared clonotypes between healthy human individuals. Terminally differentiated effector memory CD45RA+ cells were left out of the naive CD8 fraction, which was CD45RO-negative and positively selected for CCR7. Profiling relied on immunoSEQ multiplex PCR, and the TCRdb table lists in-frame clones only, not all of them. In the table there are about 610,000 clones, about 96% of which are singletons. Sequenced: naive CD8+ T cells sorted from blood. The receptors shown here come from a woman in her 30s in good health.

V usage is TRBV27 and J usage is TRBJ1-1; D remains unclear. Germline CDR1 reads MNHEY; CDR2 reads SMNVEV (reference sequence). The CDR3 loop spans 12 amino acids. V gave up 4 bases and J gave up 5 bases, with 8 bases separating them. CDR3 residues: CASSSYRTEAFF. CDR3 DNA: TGTGCCAGCAGTTCTTACCGAACTGAAGCTTTCTTT.

This clone came up once. V and J are TRBV2 and TRBJ1-2; TRBD1 agrees at 9 bases. Germline CDR1 and CDR2: SNHLY and FYNNEI. J was trimmed by 7 bases and V by 8 bases; bases with no gene match: 8. The CDR3 has 13 residues. CDR3 bases: TGTGCCAGCGGCAGTAAGGGACAGGGTGGCTACACCTTC. Translating it yields CASGSKGQGGYTF.

In this sample, this clone turned up once. This chain joins TRBV4-2 and TRBJ1-6; D is unresolved. The germline V gene has CDR1 LGHNA and CDR2 YNFKEQ. V shed 1 base and J shed 7 bases, with 2 bases lying between them. This CDR3 contains 12 residues. CDR3: CASSQANSPLHF. The DNA of the CDR3 is TGTGCCAGCAGCCAAGCGAATTCACCCCTCCACTTT.

The V call is TRBV10-3, the J call TRBJ2-7; 14 positions agree with TRBD2. V shed 4 bases and J 1 base; nucleotides not matched to a gene: 3. This CDR3 contains 16 residues. The V gene's germline CDR1 is ENHRY and CDR2 SYGVKD. In nucleotides, the CDR3 is TGTGCCATCAGTGGGACTAGCGGGAGGTGGTCCTACGAGCAGTACTTC. Translating gives CAISGTSGRWSYEQYF.

This clone was recorded only once. The chain uses TRBV7-9 and TRBJ1-1; no clear D gene. The V end was cut by 5 bases, the J end by 4 bases, with 11 bases between. Germline V gene data show CDR1 as SEHNR and CDR2 as FQNEAQ (reference sequence). This CDR3 spans 13 amino acids. DNA of the CDR3: TGTGCCAGCAGCCCCAATATTGGCACTGAAGCTTTCTTT. Protein product: CASSPNIGTEAFF.

This chain links TRBV6-4 with TRBJ1-5; D not certain. Germline CDR1 is MRHNA and CDR2 is SNTAGT. V lost 3 bases to trimming and J lost 2 bases, with 14 bases between them. This CDR3 has 16 residues. The CDR3 here is CASSEELLRGNQPQHF. Here the CDR3 DNA reads TGTGCCAGCAGTGAAGAACTCCTAAGGGGCAATCAGCCCCAGCATTTT.

The V gene is TRBV4-1, the J gene TRBJ1-2; D call uncertain. Deletions cut 1 base from V and 8 bases from J, with 17 bases between. Per germline, CDR1 MGHRA and CDR2 YSYEKL. This CDR3 has 15 residues. CDR3 in amino acids: CASSQVVSDQRGYTF. CDR3 in DNA: TGCGCCAGCAGCCAAGTAGTCTCTGATCAGCGGGGCTACACCTTC.

The rearrangement links TRBV13 to TRBJ2-4; D gene uncertain. This CDR3 region has 14 residues. Trimming stripped 6 bases from V and 3 bases from J, with 12 bases between. Looked up from germline, CDR1 is PRHDT and CDR2 is FYEKMQ (reference sequence). DNA of the CDR3: TGTGCCAGCAGTTCCTCGGAAGACAAAAACATTCAGTACTTC. Translated: CASSSSEDKNIQYF.

Of note for this clone: The sample has other DNA sequences that encode this CDR3 too. The chain has TRBV2 and TRBJ2-1, with 13 nucleotides matching TRBD2. V shed 6 bases and J 7 bases; nucleotides not matched to a gene: 6. This CDR3 is built from 15 residues. Germline lookup yields CDR1 SNHLY and CDR2 FYNNEI. CDR3 sequence reads: CASSGLAGVGNEQFF. CDR3 nucleotides: TGTGCCAGCAGCGGACTAGCGGGAGTAGGGAATGAGCAGTTCTTC. Supplemented by reference TRBV2 and TRBJ2-1, the full variable domain reads EPEVTQTPSHQVTQMGQEVILRCVPISNHLYFYWYRQILGQKVEFLVSFYNNEISEKSEIFDDQFSVERPDGSNFTLKIRSTKLEDSAMYFCASSGLAGVGNEQFFGPGTRLTVL.

The chain links TRBV10-1 to TRBJ2-7; D tentatively fits TRBD1 or TRBD2 (5 bases each). Germline CDR1 is WNHNN and CDR2 is SYGVQD (reference sequence). The CDR3 has 16 residues. Trimming stripped 10 bases from V and 7 bases from J, with 29 bases between. The CDR3 protein is CATERRDGELPEEQYF. The CDR3 bases are TGCGCCACCGAGCGCCGGGACGGAGAGCTCCCTGAGGAGCAGTACTTC.

This clone is a singleton in its sample. The V gene is TRBV10-3, the J gene TRBJ1-1; 11 bases fit TRBD1. Germline V CDR1 and CDR2: ENHRY, SYGVKD. V gave up 4 bases and J gave up 5 bases; unmatched junction bases: 3. CDR3 size: 14 residues. The CDR3 reads CAISGTGGGTEAFF. For the CDR3, the DNA is TGTGCCATCAGTGGGACAGGGGGCGGAACTGAAGCTTTCTTT.

The gene calls are TRBV7-9 and TRBJ2-3; D is tentatively TRBD1 or TRBD2 (5 bases each). CDR1 and CDR2 from the germline V gene are SEHNR and FQNEAQ (reference sequence). Trimming left V 0 bases short and J 0 bases short, with 10 bases between. The CDR3 length is 16 residues. The CDR3 nucleotides read TGTGCCAGCAGCTTAGCGCAGGGCGGGAGCACAGATACGCAGTATTTT. It yields the protein CASSLAQGGSTDTQYF.

This sequence joins TRBV5-8 and TRBJ2-1, with TRBD2 matching 8 bases. V shed 3 bases, J shed 3 bases, and the junction held 8 bases outside the gene matches. Germline-derived CDR1 and CDR2 are SGHTS and YDEGEE. This CDR3 spans 16 amino acids. CDR3 sequence (DNA): TGTGCCAGCAGCTCATGGACTAGCTGGAACTACAATGAGCAGTTCTTC. It is translated as CASSSWTSWNYNEQFF. Full variable domain (missing parts from reference TRBV5-8 and TRBJ2-1): EAGVTQSPTHLIKTRGQQATLRCSPISGHTSVYWYQQALGLGLQFLLWYDEGEERNRGNFPPRFSGRQFPNYSSELNVNALELEDSALYLCASSSWTSWNYNEQFFGPGTRLTVL.

The V gene is TRBV7-9, the J gene TRBJ1-2; D gene unclear. Trimming shortened V by 6 bases and J by 6 bases, and 20 bases separated the two germline ends. This CDR3 has 15 residues. Germline loops: CDR1 SEHNR, CDR2 FQNEAQ (reference sequence). The CDR3 coding sequence is TGTGCCAGCAGAGCTCCGGGCCTGACGGACGATGGCTACACCTTC. Translating gives CASRAPGLTDDGYTF. The whole variable domain, filled in from reference TRBV7-9 and TRBJ1-2, reads DTGVSQNPRHKITKRGQNVTFRCDPISEHNRLYWYRQTLGQGPEFLTYFQNEAQLEKSRLLSDRFSAERPKGSFSTLEIQRTEQGDSAMYLCASRAPGLTDDGYTFGSGTRLTVV.

This chain connects TRBV28 to TRBJ2-3; D is perhaps TRBD1 or TRBD2 (6 bases each). The CDR3 has 12 residues. Germline loops: CDR1 MDHEN, CDR2 SYDVKM. V was trimmed by 11 bases and J by 1 base, leaving 10 bases between them. This chain's CDR3 is CAGGQGTDTQYF. The CDR3 DNA sequence: TGTGCCGGGGGGCAGGGCACAGATACGCAGTATTTT.

The chain has TRBV19 and TRBJ2-3; D tentatively fits TRBD1 or TRBD2 (5 bases each). The ends were cut back, 8 bases at V and 2 bases at J, with 20 bases in the middle. This CDR3 contains 16 residues. From germline, CDR1 is LNHDA and CDR2 SQIVND (reference sequence). DNA for the CDR3: TGTGCCAGTGGCGACGGGGCCCGACTCCCCACAGATACGCAGTATTTT. It translates to CASGDGARLPTDTQYF.

The CDR3 spells CASSLAGNYEQYF. The CDR3 coding sequence is TGTGCCAGCAGTCTAGCGGGGAACTACGAGCAGTACTTC. The rearrangement uses TRBV28 and TRBJ2-7; the match to TRBD2 covers 9 bases. This CDR3 has 13 residues. With 5 bases clipped from V and 3 bases from J, the junction kept 2 bases outside the gene matches. Germline V lookup: CDR1 MDHEN, CDR2 SYDVKM.

The sample holds a few counts of this clone. V is TRBV30 and J is TRBJ2-6, with D uncertain. Between the trimmed V and J ends, which lost 5 bases and 0 bases, there was a span of 8 bases. The CDR3 is 14 amino acids. Germline V gene lookup returns CDR1 GTSNPN and CDR2 SVGIG (reference sequence). The CDR3 sequence is CAWAPDSGANVLTF. CDR3 in DNA: TGTGCCTGGGCACCAGACTCTGGGGCCAACGTCCTGACTTTC.

CDR3: CASSFLVSVAGEEWSYNEQFF. DNA of the CDR3: TGTGCCAGCAGTTTTTTAGTATCGGTAGCGGGAGAGGAATGGTCCTACAATGAGCAGTTCTTC. The J gene is TRBJ2-1, the V gene TRBV28; 9 nucleotides align to TRBD2. This CDR3 region has 21 residues. The germline CDR1 and CDR2 sequences are MDHEN and SYDVKM. Unmatched junction bases numbered 19, after V lost 3 bases and J lost 1 base.

V gene TRBV5-1 combines with J gene TRBJ1-3; no clear D. This CDR3 has 17 residues. Germline V CDR1 and CDR2: SGHRS, YFSETQ. The V end lost 0 bases, the J end lost 1 base, and 14 bases lay between the germline ends. CDR3 coding DNA: TGCGCCAGCAGCTTGGAGAGGGCAGCCCTTTCTGGAAACACCATATATTTT. Its protein product is CASSLERAALSGNTIYF.